Below are 7 T cell receptor beta chains sequenced from a single sample in a study of blood T cell repertoires in COVID-19. Assay used: immunoSEQ multiplex PCR; TCRdb lists only in-frame clones, some missing. Of about 74,000 clones listed, just over 85% are singletons. Input material: peripheral blood. The receptors stem from an elderly woman with active or convalescent COVID-19.

This clone was seen a handful of times. The chain has TRBV3-1 (or the pseudogene TRBV3-2) and TRBJ1-1; D is ambiguous. This CDR3 contains 13 residues. Germline V CDR1 and CDR2: LGHDT, YNNKEL (reference sequence). Trimming removed 1 base from V and 5 bases from J, with 8 bases in between. CDR3 region: CASSQVAQTEAFF. CDR3 DNA: TGTGCCAGCAGCCAAGTAGCGCAGACTGAAGCTTTCTTT.

V gene TRBV19 combines with J gene TRBJ1-1; D remains ambiguous. CDR3 length: 15 amino acids. V was pared by 7 bases and J by 2 bases, with 17 bases between. Germline values: CDR1 LNHDA, CDR2 SQIVND (reference sequence). The CDR3 DNA is TGTGCCAGTAAGATCGGCCGAGGCGTAAACACTGAAGCTTTCTTT. It encodes CASKIGRGVNTEAFF.

This sequence joins TRBV13 and TRBJ2-5; D not resolved. The V and J ends lost 5 bases and 4 bases respectively, with 11 bases between them. The germline CDR1 and CDR2 sequences are PRHDT and FYEKMQ (reference sequence). The CDR3 is 13 amino acids. CDR3 DNA sequence: TGTGCCAGCAGCCCCCGACGCGGAGAGACCCAGTACTTC. This codes for CASSPRRGETQYF.

CDR3 protein: CAISGSGQGGSPDTQYF. CDR3 nucleotide sequence: TGTGCCATCAGTGGTTCGGGGCAGGGGGGCTCGCCAGATACGCAGTATTTT. The chain couples TRBV10-3 to TRBJ2-3; a weak D match, TRBD1 (7 bases). The CDR3 is 17 residues long. Germline values: CDR1 ENHRY, CDR2 SYGVKD. Trimming took off 4 bases at V and 4 bases at J, with 21 bases between the two ends.

This clone came up once. In DNA form, the CDR3 reads TGTGCCAGCAGTTTGTTAGGGGCTGGGGCCAACGTCCTGACTTTC. Translating gives CASSLLGAGANVLTF. This rearrangement joins TRBV6-2 or TRBV6-3 to TRBJ2-6, with a tentative D call TRBD1 (5 bases). V was shortened by 4 bases and J by 2 bases, with 9 bases between the two germline ends. Germline V lookup: CDR1 MNHEY, CDR2 SVGEGT. CDR3 size: 15 residues.

The chain combines TRBV7-9 with TRBJ1-1, with D perhaps TRBD1 (6 bases). In germline, CDR1 is SEHNR, CDR2 FQNEAQ (reference sequence). This CDR3 spans 13 amino acids. V shed 7 bases and J shed 3 bases, with 12 bases lying between them. Written as DNA, the CDR3 is TGTGCCAGCACCTCCCCAGGGGACACTGAAGCTTTCTTT. It specifies CASTSPGDTEAFF.

V is TRBV19 and J is TRBJ1-5; D uncertain. CDR3 length equals 16 residues. V lost 2 bases to trimming and J lost 0 bases, with 11 bases between them. Germline-derived CDR1 and CDR2 are LNHDA and SQIVND (reference sequence). The CDR3 region is CASSISGGNSNQPQHF. In nucleotides, the CDR3 is TGTGCCAGTAGTATAAGCGGAGGGAATAGCAATCAGCCCCAGCATTTT.